The 21 T cell receptor beta chains listed next were all sequenced from one sample in a study of blood T cell repertoires in COVID-19 (TCRdb year 2020). The library came from the immunoSEQ multiplex PCR assay. The immuneACCESS repertoire file appears here via TCRdb, limited to in-frame rearrangements. These files lack a portion of the clones; in checked studies, under half of the deficit traces to unresolved V genes, and the cause of the others is not known. This sample gives 150,000 to 200,000 clones in total; over 70% of them show up just once. The ten biggest clones cover about 10% of the sample. The sequencing input was PBMCs or T cells enriched from blood (not recorded which). These receptors were obtained from a man aged 45-65 years who had recovered from COVID-19.

V gene TRBV28 combines with J gene TRBJ1-6; D ambiguous. The germline V and J ends were trimmed by 7 bases and 8 bases, with 15 bases remaining between them. CDR1 is MDHEN, CDR2 SYDVKM, per germline. This CDR3 region has 14 residues. CDR3 bases: TGTGCCAGCATGCCGCTAATCGGGGATTCACCCCTCCACTTT. It is translated as CASMPLIGDSPLHF.

This clone was observed a few times. In DNA, the CDR3 is TGTGCCAGCAGCGTAGGGACAGGGAATCAGCCCCAGCATTTT. The encoded protein is CASSVGTGNQPQHF. V and J are TRBV9 and TRBJ1-5, with 8 bases identical to TRBD1. J was trimmed by 4 bases and V by 0 bases; bases with no gene match: 0. Germline CDR1 and CDR2: SGDLS and YYNGEE. This CDR3 has 14 amino acids. The variable domain in full, completed from reference TRBV9 and TRBJ1-5, reads DSGVTQTPKHLITATGQRVTLRCSPRSGDLSVYWYQQSLDQGLQFLIQYYNGEERAKGNILERFSAQQFPDLHSELNLSSLELGDSALYFCASSVGTGNQPQHFGDGTRLSIL.

V gene TRBV29-1 combines with J gene TRBJ2-6; TRBD1 is a possible D gene (5 bases). CDR3 length: 14 amino acids. The germline V gene encodes CDR1 SQVTM and CDR2 ANQGSEA. V lost 6 bases, J lost 0 bases, and 9 bases lay in between. CDR3 region: CSVRTGSGANVLTF. The CDR3 region has the DNA TGCAGCGTGCGAACAGGCTCTGGGGCCAACGTCCTGACTTTC.

This chain links TRBV29-1 with TRBJ2-1; the D is unclear. The CDR3 covers 12 residues. Trimming cost V 4 bases and J 7 bases, with 11 bases left between them. CDR1 and CDR2 from the germline V gene are SQVTM and ANQGSEA. In DNA form, the CDR3 reads TGCAGCGTTGGGGTAGCTGCAAATGAGCAGTTCTTC. This codes for CSVGVAANEQFF.

This chain connects TRBV6-2 or TRBV6-3 to TRBJ1-5; weak D call: TRBD1 (5 bases). The CDR3 totals 15 residues. The V end lost 6 bases, the J end lost 4 bases, and 16 bases lay between the germline ends. Germline CDR1 MNHEY, CDR2 SVGEGT. The DNA for the CDR3 is TGTGCCAGCAGCAGGGAGGACGGAAGTAATCAGCCCCAGCATTTT. This gives the protein CASSREDGSNQPQHF.

The chain has TRBV19 and TRBJ1-1, with 7 bases that match TRBD1. There are 12 residues in the CDR3. J gave up 10 bases and V 2 bases, and 4 bases lay outside the gene matches. The germline gives CDR1 LNHDA, CDR2 SQIVND (reference sequence). The CDR3 DNA follows: TGTGCCAGTAGTATAAGACAGGGAAGAGCTTTCTTT. This translates into CASSIRQGRAFF.

In DNA, the CDR3 is TGTGCCAGCAGTTTTCGAGGGGGGGGCCCCCAGCATTTT. It specifies CASSFRGGGPQHF. The chain uses TRBV28 and TRBJ1-5; D might be TRBD1 (6 bases). Germline CDR1 reads MDHEN; CDR2 reads SYDVKM. This CDR3 is built from 13 residues. The germline V and J ends were trimmed by 3 bases and 10 bases, with 13 bases remaining between them.

The chain combines TRBV12-3 or TRBV12-4 with TRBJ2-7; D is unresolved. The CDR3 sequence is 12 residues long. V was clipped by 3 bases and J by 4 bases, with 7 bases between them. In DNA, the CDR3 is TGTGCCAGCAGTTTTTCTCTATACGAGCAGTACTTC. The encoded protein is CASSFSLYEQYF.

The chain uses TRBV29-1 and TRBJ2-1, with TRBD1 as a possible D gene (6 bases). Trimming cost V 7 bases and J 9 bases, with 13 bases left between them. Germline values: CDR1 SQVTM, CDR2 ANQGSEA. The CDR3 covers 11 residues. CDR3 amino acids: CSEWTAREQFF. CDR3 in DNA: TGCAGCGAATGGACAGCCCGTGAGCAGTTCTTC.

The rearrangement uses TRBV19 and TRBJ2-1, with 8 bases aligning to TRBD2. Germline CDR1 reads LNHDA; CDR2 reads SQIVND (reference sequence). The CDR3 extends over 14 amino acids. After removal of 5 bases from V and 3 bases from J, the junction contained 3 bases not matched to a gene. The CDR3 nucleotides are TGTGCCAGTAGTTATAGCGGGATCTACAATGAGCAGTTCTTC. Translating it yields CASSYSGIYNEQFF.

This rearrangement joins TRBV13 to TRBJ2-2, with D maybe TRBD2 (5 bases). This CDR3 has 14 amino acids. The germline V gene has CDR1 PRHDT and CDR2 FYEKMQ (reference sequence). Trimming left V 5 bases short and J 7 bases short, with 14 bases between. This chain's CDR3 is CASSPWTQYGELFF. CDR3 nucleotides: TGTGCCAGCAGCCCCTGGACTCAATACGGGGAGCTGTTTTTT.

There are a few counts of this clone. V and J are TRBV19 and TRBJ2-7; TRBD1 is a possible D gene (5 bases). Trimming stripped 9 bases from V and 1 base from J, with 16 bases between. CDR3 size: 14 residues. The germline V gene has CDR1 LNHDA and CDR2 SQIVND (reference sequence). CDR3 bases: TGTGCCAGGACAGAGTGTAAGCAGTCCTACGAGCAGTACTTC. Protein: CARTECKQSYEQYF.

The chain is built from TRBV2 and TRBJ2-3; no firm D call. The germline gives CDR1 SNHLY, CDR2 FYNNEI. The CDR3 spans 13 residues. The V gene lost 3 bases and the J gene lost 2 bases, with 6 bases spanning the gap. CDR3 residues: CASSEEFTDTQYF. DNA of the CDR3: TGTGCCAGCAGTGAGGAGTTCACAGATACGCAGTATTTT. Full variable domain (remainder filled in from reference TRBV2 and TRBJ2-3): EPEVTQTPSHQVTQMGQEVILRCVPISNHLYFYWYRQILGQKVEFLVSFYNNEISEKSEIFDDQFSVERPDGSNFTLKIRSTKLEDSAMYFCASSEEFTDTQYFGPGTRLTVL.

The CDR3 DNA is TGTGCCAGCAGCTGGGGGGGACTAGCCGAAGGCTACGAGCAGTACTTC. This encodes CASSWGGLAEGYEQYF. The chain employs TRBV7-2 and TRBJ2-7, with TRBD2 identical over 9 bases. The ends lost 4 bases at V and 3 bases at J; junction bases unmatched: 10. The germline CDR1 and CDR2 sequences are SGHTA and FQGNSA. CDR3 size: 16 residues. The full variable domain, in which reference TRBV7-2 and TRBJ2-7 provide the parts outside the CDR3, is GAGVSQSPSNKVTEKGKDVELRCDPISGHTALYWYRQSLGQGLEFLIYFQGNSAPDKSGLPSDRFSAERTGGSVSTLTIQRTQQEDSAVYLCASSWGGLAEGYEQYFGPGTRLTVT.

The J gene is TRBJ1-6, the V gene TRBV6-5; the D is unclear. CDR3 length: 14 amino acids. In germline, CDR1 is MNHEY, CDR2 SVGAGI. The V and J ends lost 1 base and 7 bases respectively, with 8 bases between them. CDR3 sequence (DNA): TGTGCCAGCAGTTACTTGTCACAGAATTCACCCCTCCACTTT. Its translation is CASSYLSQNSPLHF.

The V gene is TRBV6-6, the J gene TRBJ2-6, with 9 bases matching TRBD1. V shed 5 bases and J 0 bases; nucleotides not matched to a gene: 8. This CDR3 spans 18 amino acids. CDR1 MNHNY and CDR2 SVGAGI come from the germline V gene (reference sequence). The CDR3, as DNA: TGTGCCAGCAGTCTACAGGGGGCCCTATACTCTGGGGCCAACGTCCTGACTTTC. It encodes CASSLQGALYSGANVLTF.

This clone showed up many times. The chain has TRBV27 and TRBJ2-7; D call uncertain. CDR1 and CDR2 from the germline V gene are MNHEY and SMNVEV (reference sequence). This CDR3 is built from 13 residues. Trimming removed 0 bases from V and 7 bases from J, with 10 bases in between. The CDR3 DNA sequence: TGTGCCAGCAGTTTATCGGCACGAGGAGAGCAGTACTTC. Protein: CASSLSARGEQYF.

This chain connects TRBV21-1 to TRBJ1-2; TRBD1, the table's D call, lacks a check against the DNA. TRBV21-1 constitutes a pseudogene. There are 17 residues in the CDR3. CDR3 sequence: CASSNWVQTGINYGYTF. The CDR3 nucleotides read TGTGCCAGCAGCAATTGGGTTCAGACAGGGATTAACTATGGCTACACCTTC.

V and J are TRBV15 and TRBJ2-1, with 10 bases lining up with TRBD2. The CDR3 consists of 16 residues. Per the germline V gene, CDR1 is LNHNV and CDR2 is YYDKDF (reference sequence). The V gene end was trimmed by 0 bases and the J gene end by 9 bases; junction bases not matched to a gene: 8. The CDR3 region has the DNA TGTGCCACCAGCAGAGATATGAGCGGGAGGGCCCGTGAGCAGTTCTTC. Its translation: CATSRDMSGRAREQFF.

This clone is large within its sample. The CDR3 protein is CASSQDLAGGVETQYF. CDR3 in DNA: TGTGCCAGCAGCCAAGATCTAGCGGGGGGGGTTGAGACCCAGTACTTC. This chain joins TRBV3-1 (or the pseudogene TRBV3-2) and TRBJ2-5; TRBD2 agrees at 12 bases. This CDR3 is built from 16 residues. Germline CDR1 reads LGHDT; CDR2 reads YNNKEL (reference sequence). J was trimmed by 5 bases and V by 0 bases; bases with no gene match: 4.

The rearrangement uses TRBV14 and TRBJ1-2; unclear D gene. Germline loops: CDR1 SGHDN, CDR2 FVKESK. The V gene lost 1 base and the J gene lost 1 base, with 7 bases spanning the gap. The CDR3 is made up of 14 amino acids. The CDR3 DNA follows: TGTGCCAGCAGCCAAGTAGGGAGTAACTATGGCTACACCTTC. This translates into CASSQVGSNYGYTF.